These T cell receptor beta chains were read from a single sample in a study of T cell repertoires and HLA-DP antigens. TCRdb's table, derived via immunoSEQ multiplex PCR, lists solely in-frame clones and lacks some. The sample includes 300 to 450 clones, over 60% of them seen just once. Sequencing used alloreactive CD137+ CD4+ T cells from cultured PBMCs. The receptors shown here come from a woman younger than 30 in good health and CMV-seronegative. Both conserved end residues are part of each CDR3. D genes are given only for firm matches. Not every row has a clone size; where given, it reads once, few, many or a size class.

CDR3 protein: CASSRILSRKTYGYTF; CDR3 DNA: TGCGCCAGCAGTCGGATACTATCGCGAAAGACCTATGGCTACACCTTC; J gene: TRBJ1-2; D gene: NA; V gene: TRBV10-1; clone size: NA
CDR3 protein: CASSSLRDRVRTQYF; CDR3 DNA: TGTGCCAGCAGCTCCCTCCGGGACAGGGTGCGGACCCAGTACTTC; J gene: TRBJ2-5; D gene: TRBD1; V gene: TRBV11-2; clone size: NA
CDR3 protein: CASSYWTGGYEQYF; CDR3 DNA: TGTGCCAGCAGCTATTGGACAGGGGGCTACGAGCAGTACTTC; J gene: TRBJ2-7; D gene: TRBD1; V gene: TRBV6-5; clone size: few
CDR3 protein: CATSSIGPYGYTF; CDR3 DNA: TGTGCCACCAGCAGCATAGGTCCCTATGGCTACACCTTC; J gene: TRBJ1-2; D gene: NA; V gene: TRBV15; clone size: NA
CDR3 protein: CASSLRGGTEAFF; CDR3 DNA: TGTGCCAGCAGTTTACGGGGGGGAACTGAAGCTTTCTTT; J gene: TRBJ1-1; D gene: NA; V gene: TRBV28; clone size: NA
CDR3 protein: CASSLGASGRTIIYNEQFF; CDR3 DNA: TGTGCCAGCAGCTTAGGGGCTAGCGGGCGGACGATCATTTACAATGAGCAGTTCTTC; J gene: TRBJ2-1; D gene: TRBD2; V gene: TRBV7-9; clone size: NA
CDR3 protein: CATSGAGPVGAGELFF; CDR3 DNA: TGTGCCACCAGCGGAGCGGGACCAGTAGGTGCCGGGGAGCTGTTTTTT; J gene: TRBJ2-2; D gene: TRBD2; V gene: TRBV15; clone size: NA
CDR3 protein: CASRRGGYGYTF; CDR3 DNA: TGTGCCAGCAGGCGGGGGGGCTATGGCTACACCTTC; J gene: TRBJ1-2; D gene: NA; V gene: TRBV28; clone size: NA
CDR3 protein: CASSSGLAIINEQFF; CDR3 DNA: TGTGCCAGCAGCTCGGGACTAGCGATAATCAATGAGCAGTTCTTC; J gene: TRBJ2-1; D gene: TRBD2; V gene: TRBV5-4; clone size: NA
CDR3 protein: CASRQGIGTGELFF; CDR3 DNA: TGTGCCAGTCGACAGGGTATCGGCACCGGGGAGCTGTTTTTT; J gene: TRBJ2-2; D gene: TRBD1; V gene: TRBV2; clone size: NA
CDR3 protein: CASSVTANTGELFF; CDR3 DNA: TGTGCCAGCAGCGTGACAGCGAACACCGGGGAGCTGTTTTTT; J gene: TRBJ2-2; D gene: NA; V gene: TRBV2; clone size: NA
CDR3 protein: CASSDPSVFLYNEQFF; CDR3 DNA: TGCGCCAGCAGTGACCCCTCTGTCTTCCTCTACAATGAGCAGTTCTTC; J gene: TRBJ2-1; D gene: NA; V gene: TRBV10-2; clone size: NA
CDR3 protein: CASRYIRTNGVSTDTQYF; CDR3 DNA: TGCGCCAGCAGGTATATCAGGACCAACGGGGTGAGCACAGATACGCAGTATTTT; J gene: TRBJ2-3; D gene: NA; V gene: TRBV5-1; clone size: NA
CDR3 protein: CASNLSNSQSRANVLTF; CDR3 DNA: TGTGCCAGCAATTTGTCCAATAGTCAAAGTCGGGCCAACGTCCTGACTTTC; J gene: TRBJ2-6; D gene: NA; V gene: TRBV5-6; clone size: NA
CDR3 protein: CASSLSGQGRQPQHF; CDR3 DNA: TGTGCCAGCAGCTTATCCGGACAGGGGAGACAGCCCCAGCATTTT; J gene: TRBJ1-5; D gene: TRBD1; V gene: TRBV7-9; clone size: NA
CDR3 protein: CASSPRGGTNTGELFF; CDR3 DNA: TGTGCCAGCTCACCACGGGGAGGGACGAACACCGGGGAGCTGTTTTTT; J gene: TRBJ2-2; D gene: TRBD2; V gene: TRBV18; clone size: once
CDR3 protein: CAWRAGFTDTQYF; CDR3 DNA: TGTGCCTGGAGGGCGGGATTCACAGATACGCAGTATTTT; J gene: TRBJ2-3; D gene: NA; V gene: TRBV30; clone size: NA